One and the same sample provided the 3 T cell receptor beta chains below, sequenced in a study of blood T cell repertoires in COVID-19. The method was immunoSEQ multiplex PCR; TCRdb's version includes in-frame clones alone and lacks a portion of them. The data hold some 130,000 clones, with approximately 90% observed a single time. Source material: peripheral blood. These receptors all stem from a man aged 55 to 70 with COVID-19, enrolled during active disease.

The chain couples TRBV7-2 to TRBJ1-2, with D uncertain. The CDR3 loop spans 15 amino acids. CDR1 is SGHTA, CDR2 FQGNSA, per germline. V dropped 5 bases and J dropped 1 base, with 14 bases sitting between them. The CDR3 sequence is CASSPGMEVNYGYTF. In DNA form, the CDR3 reads TGTGCCAGCAGCCCCGGAATGGAGGTTAACTATGGCTACACCTTC.

The chain is built from TRBV24-1 and TRBJ2-3; 9 positions match TRBD1. CDR3 size: 19 residues. Germline V lookup: CDR1 KGHDR, CDR2 SFDVKD. V was clipped by 3 bases and J by 3 bases; unmatched bases: 15. The CDR3 nucleotides are TGTGCCACCAGTGATCCATCCCTGGGCGGGACAGGGACAACAGATACGCAGTATTTT. Its protein product is CATSDPSLGGTGTTDTQYF.

The genes are TRBV7-9 and TRBJ2-1, with D perhaps TRBD1 (5 bases). The CDR3 loop spans 18 amino acids. CDR1 is SEHNR and CDR2 is FQNEAQ in the germline V gene (reference sequence). Trimming removed 5 bases from V and 0 bases from J, with 20 bases in between. The CDR3 DNA is TGTGCCAGCAGCCCCAAAGGGGTCGGATTGAGCTCCTACAATGAGCAGTTCTTC. Protein sequence: CASSPKGVGLSSYNEQFF.